These T cell receptor beta chains were read from a single sample in a study of T-cell memory formation after mild COVID-19. MiXCR, run by TCRdb on the 5' RACE reads, gives a single entry per CDR3 protein. The table includes 500,000 to 550,000 distinct CDR3 sequences, 20% detected once. Sequenced material: PBMCs or a T cell subset sorted from them (not recorded which). These TCRs come from an adult woman who had mild COVID-19 (a few samples of this study predate the infection). Cell type and time point are not known. Both conserved end residues are part of each CDR3. Fields, in order: J gene, clone size, D gene, V gene, CDR3 protein, CDR3 DNA. The D gene is left open where the match is weak. Clone sizes are given selectively: once, few, many, or a class where the clone is expanded.

>TRBJ2-7|few|TRBD2|TRBV2
CASSEETSGIYSYEQYF
TGTGCCAGCAGTGAAGAGACTAGCGGGATCTACTCCTACGAGCAGTACTTC
>TRBJ2-7|few|-|TRBV5-8
CASSFTGTYEQYF
TGTGCCAGCAGCTTCACCGGGACCTACGAGCAGTACTTC
>TRBJ1-1|few|TRBD1|TRBV4-1
CASSPGRDSIPEAFF
TGCGCCAGCAGCCCGGGGCGGGACAGCATCCCTGAAGCTTTCTTT
>TRBJ2-5|few|-|TRBV7-2
CASSFTGTPQETQYF
TGTGCCAGCAGCTTTACTGGGACACCTCAAGAGACCCAGTACTTC
>TRBJ2-5|-|-|TRBV7-6
CASSSPGYWETQYF
TGTGCCAGCAGCTCACCGGGGTACTGGGAGACCCAGTACTTC
>TRBJ1-1|-|TRBD1|TRBV29-1
CSVTGGAGTEAFF
TGCAGCGTGACAGGGGGCGCGGGCACTGAAGCTTTCTTT
>TRBJ1-1|few|-|TRBV15
CATSDAVDRNTEAFF
TGTGCCACCAGTGACGCTGTGGACAGGAACACTGAAGCTTTCTTT
>TRBJ2-3|few|TRBD2|TRBV20-1
CSAREPPGGDTQYF
TGCAGTGCTAGAGAGCCCCCGGGGGGAGATACGCAGTATTTT
>TRBJ2-2|-|TRBD1|TRBV5-1
CASSLTGGPNTGELFF
TGCGCCAGCAGCTTAACAGGGGGCCCGAACACCGGGGAGCTGTTTTTT
>TRBJ2-5|few|-|TRBV29-1
CSVVYRGGAETQYF
TGCAGCGTTGTGTACAGAGGGGGGGCTGAGACCCAGTACTTC
>TRBJ1-2|-|-|TRBV6-5
CASSYVPGNGYTF
TGTGCCAGCAGTTATGTCCCGGGGAATGGCTACACCTTC
>TRBJ2-1|-|-|TRBV7-9
CASSFRRGDEQFF
TGTGCCAGCAGCTTTCGTCGCGGGGATGAGCAGTTCTTC
>TRBJ2-2|few|TRBD2|TRBV24-1
CATSDFGAGVSTGELFF
TGTGCCACCAGTGATTTCGGAGCGGGAGTCTCCACCGGGGAGCTGTTTTTT
>TRBJ1-1|-|-|TRBV4-1
CASSQDRNFQAFF
TGCGCCAGCAGCCAAGATAGGAACTTCCAAGCTTTCTTT
>TRBJ2-7|few|-|TRBV29-1
CSVETPQGNRYEQYF
TGCAGCGTTGAGACCCCACAGGGAAATCGCTACGAGCAGTACTTC
>TRBJ2-2|-|-|TRBV6-2/TRBV6-3
CASSLGVAGELFF
TGTGCCAGCAGTCTAGGGGTGGCCGGGGAGCTGTTTTTT
>TRBJ1-2|-|-|TRBV30
CAWSISQGVGYTF
TGTGCCTGGAGTATCTCGCAGGGCGTAGGCTACACCTTC
>TRBJ1-2|-|TRBD1|TRBV5-1
CASSSGTGHEDYTF
TGCGCCAGCAGCTCTGGGACAGGCCATGAGGACTACACCTTC
>TRBJ2-3|few|-|TRBV7-9
CASSSTEALRGPDTQYF
TGTGCCAGCAGCTCAACCGAGGCACTCCGGGGACCAGATACGCAGTATTTT
>TRBJ2-5|few|TRBD1|TRBV10-3
CAISEGQGRETQYF
TGTGCCATCAGTGAGGGACAGGGTCGGGAGACCCAGTACTTC
>TRBJ2-1|-|-|TRBV24-1
CATSDGGEDEQFF
TGTGCCACCAGTGATGGCGGAGAGGATGAGCAGTTCTTC
>TRBJ2-1|few|TRBD2|TRBV30
CAWSVQLAGGPDEQFF
TGTGCCTGGAGTGTTCAACTTGCGGGAGGGCCAGATGAGCAGTTCTTC
>TRBJ2-3|-|-|TRBV27
CASSVSSSADTQYF
TGTGCCAGCAGTGTTAGTAGTAGCGCAGATACGCAGTATTTT
>TRBJ2-7|-|TRBD2|TRBV5-1
CASSPLDGGAYEQYF
TGCGCCAGCAGCCCCCTTGACGGGGGGGCCTACGAGCAGTACTTC
>TRBJ2-4|few|TRBD2|TRBV13
CASSLGRTSDIQYF
TGTGCCAGCAGCTTAGGGCGGACTAGTGACATTCAGTACTTC
>TRBJ1-2|few|-|TRBV29-1
CSVVGGADYGYTF
TGCAGCGTTGTCGGGGGCGCTGACTATGGCTACACCTTC
>TRBJ2-3|few|TRBD1|TRBV7-9
CASSLHRGTTDTQYF
TGTGCCAGCAGCTTGCACAGGGGTACCACAGATACGCAGTATTTT
>TRBJ2-7|many|-|TRBV20-1
CSAPWQGEQYF
TGCAGTGCCCCCTGGCAGGGGGAGCAGTACTTC
>TRBJ1-1|-|-|TRBV9
CASSPILGRTEAFF
TGTGCCAGCAGCCCAATTTTGGGACGGACTGAAGCTTTCTTT
>TRBJ1-1|-|-|TRBV24-1
CATESGDLVNTEAFF
TGTGCCACAGAAAGCGGGGATCTGGTGAACACTGAAGCTTTCTTT
>TRBJ2-7|-|-|TRBV6-5
CASSSYQAHSYEQYF
TGTGCCAGCAGCTCCTATCAGGCACACTCCTACGAGCAGTACTTC
>TRBJ2-1|few|-|TRBV12-3/TRBV12-4
CASTTQGSYNEQFF
TGTGCCAGCACAACTCAGGGGTCCTACAATGAGCAGTTCTTC
>TRBJ1-1|-|-|TRBV12-3/TRBV12-4
CASSLAEGGAFF
TGTGCCAGCAGTTTAGCGGAGGGAGGGGCTTTCTTT
>TRBJ2-2|-|TRBD1|TRBV5-1
CASRPGQGSYGELFF
TGCGCCAGCAGACCGGGACAGGGCTCCTACGGGGAGCTGTTTTTT
>TRBJ1-1|once|-|TRBV11-3
CASSARTQEAFF
TGTGCCAGCAGCGCTCGGACTCAAGAAGCTTTCTTT
>TRBJ2-5|many|-|TRBV5-6
CASSFGSEETQYF
TGTGCCAGCAGCTTTGGCTCAGAAGAGACCCAGTACTTC
>TRBJ1-5|-|-|TRBV19
CASSMGQSSKQPQHF
TGTGCCAGTAGTATGGGTCAATCTAGCAAACAGCCCCAGCATTTT
>TRBJ2-6|many|-|TRBV5-1
CASSLSVVSGANVLTF
TGCGCCAGCAGCTTGTCCGTGGTCTCTGGGGCCAACGTCCTGACTTTC
>TRBJ2-5|few|-|TRBV15
CATSRDWAPQETQYF
TGTGCCACCAGCAGAGATTGGGCCCCACAAGAGACCCAGTACTTC
>TRBJ2-7|-|-|TRBV4-2
CASSQEGPGSYEQYF
TGTGCCAGCAGCCAAGAAGGACCGGGGTCCTACGAGCAGTACTTC
>TRBJ2-2|-|-|TRBV5-6
CASSLLWVKNTGELFF
TGTGCCAGCAGCTTGTTATGGGTGAAAAACACCGGGGAGCTGTTTTTT
>TRBJ2-7|few|-|TRBV20-1
CSANPPPGNGWTYEQYF
TGCAGTGCTAACCCACCGCCGGGTAATGGGTGGACCTACGAGCAGTACTTC
>TRBJ2-1|few|TRBD1|TRBV7-9
CASSLKQGGTEQFF
TGTGCCAGCAGCTTAAAGCAAGGGGGCACTGAGCAGTTCTTC
>TRBJ2-3|many|-|TRBV7-3
CASSLGGLSTDTQYF
TGTGCCAGCAGCTTAGGGGGACTGAGCACAGATACGCAGTATTTT
>TRBJ2-5|many|-|TRBV6-2/TRBV6-3
CASSWGRQETQYF
TGTGCCAGCAGTTGGGGTCGGCAGGAGACCCAGTACTTC
>TRBJ1-1|few|-|TRBV10-2
CASSDGIAFF
TGCGCCAGCAGTGACGGTATAGCTTTCTTT
>TRBJ2-1|-|-|TRBV19
CASSGYESNEQFF
TGTGCCAGTAGCGGGTATGAATCCAATGAGCAGTTCTTC
>TRBJ2-3|few|-|TRBV12-3/TRBV12-4
CASSGGTVGTDTQYF
TGTGCCAGCAGTGGCGGGACTGTAGGAACAGATACGCAGTATTTT
>TRBJ2-3|few|TRBD1|TRBV24-1
CATSVSTGGTDTQYF
TGTGCCACCAGTGTTAGTACAGGGGGAACAGATACGCAGTATTTT
>TRBJ1-5|-|-|TRBV6-1
CASSDRREQPQHF
TGTGCCAGCAGTGATCGGCGGGAGCAGCCCCAGCATTTT
>TRBJ2-3|-|TRBD1|TRBV29-1
CSVTGTALTQYF
TGCAGCGTAACAGGGACAGCTCTTACGCAGTATTTT
>TRBJ1-2|-|-|TRBV20-1
CSARVFRVATFYGYTF
TGCAGTGCTAGAGTATTTCGGGTGGCCACCTTCTATGGCTACACCTTC
>TRBJ2-1|-|TRBD2|TRBV5-1
CASSLDTSGGLAFYNEQFF
TGCGCCAGCAGCTTGGACACTAGCGGGGGCCTAGCCTTTTACAATGAGCAGTTCTTC
>TRBJ1-2|-|TRBD1|TRBV7-9
CASSSGTGGYNYGYTF
TGTGCCAGCAGCTCAGGGACAGGGGGCTATAACTATGGCTACACCTTC
>TRBJ2-7|-|TRBD2|TRBV7-2
CASSFGTSGRLRQYF
TGTGCCAGCAGCTTCGGGACTAGCGGGAGACTGAGGCAGTACTTC
>TRBJ2-5|-|-|TRBV5-1
CASSLRGEGDQYF
TGCGCCAGCAGCCTCCGAGGTGAAGGGGACCAGTACTTC
>TRBJ2-7|-|TRBD1|TRBV10-3
CAISDRDRLGTF
TGTGCCATCAGTGACCGGGACAGGTTAGGAACCTTC
>TRBJ1-5|once|-|TRBV6-6
CASSYPDGAQHF
TGTGCCAGCAGTTACCCGGATGGTGCCCAGCATTTT
>TRBJ1-1|-|-|TRBV11-3
CASSAGGVDTEAFF
TGTGCCAGCAGCGCCGGGGGGGTTGACACTGAAGCTTTCTTT
>TRBJ1-5|few|-|TRBV12-3/TRBV12-4
CASRSTGVPLSNQPQHF
TGTGCCAGCAGATCAACAGGAGTCCCACTTAGCAATCAGCCCCAGCATTTT